This T cell receptor beta chain emerged from a study of cytomegalovirus exposure and HLA in healthy donors. The study's findings and limits: Data from an earlier analysis indicated that most TCR beta V segments were productive either about 87% or about 30% of the time.

A word on this clone: The target antigen is unknown.

Primers included in the PCR were 60 Vbeta and 13 Jbeta primers. Data came from immunoSEQ multiplex PCR; TCRdb stores just in-frame clones and leaves some out. Of around 60,000 clones in the sample, around 82% were seen once. CDR3 size: 14 residues. The ends were cut back, 5 bases at V and 5 bases at J, with 15 bases in the middle. Germline V gene lookup returns CDR1 SGHAT and CDR2 FQNNGV. Sequenced: PBMCs. This sequence originates from a male donor in good health and CMV-seronegative. This chain uses TRBV11-2 with TRBJ1-1; unclear D gene. The CDR3 loop reads CASSQTGGRTEAFF. The CDR3 DNA follows: TGTGCCAGCAGCCAAACTGGAGGCAGGACTGAAGCTTTCTTT.